This T cell receptor beta chain appears in the sequencing data of a study of CD4 T cells in relation to SARS-CoV-2 and coronaviruses. Study results and caveats: Monoreactive clones expanded significantly more to SARS-CoV-2 than crossreactive clones did. According to naive versus memory sequencing, detected responses are memory recall, not newly primed. Each donor contributed either pre-pandemic or post-infection samples, not both.

Per germline, CDR1 MNHEY and CDR2 SVGAGI. The V end lost 10 bases, the J end lost 4 bases, and 19 bases lay between the germline ends. This CDR3 has 14 residues. Libraries were prepared by immunoSEQ multiplex PCR; TCRdb keeps only in-frame clonotypes and omits some of them. Of tens of thousands of clones in the sample, 93% are singletons; the top ten hold under 0.3%. Comment on this clone: Its target is not known.

Unexposed donor CD4+ T cells date from about 2011-2018, before the COVID-19 pandemic. The chain couples TRBV6-5 to TRBJ1-1, with D perhaps matching TRBD1 (6 bases). The TCR comes from a human donor in good health. The sample was naive CD4+ T cells from PBMCs. Subset defined: naive CD4+ T cells isolated by negative enrichment. In DNA, the CDR3 is TGTGCCATCACAGTCAGGGGCGATGCCACTGAAGCTTTCTTT. It yields the protein CAITVRGDATEAFF.